The 8 T cell receptor beta chains below were found in one sample sequenced in a study of lymphopenia after photon versus proton radiotherapy (dated by TCRdb to about 2019). Libraries were constructed by the immunoSEQ multiplex PCR assay. Held by TCRdb, this immuneACCESS table contains in-frame sequences only and omits some clones. Under half of the omission traces to an unresolved V gene where checked; the cause of the rest is unknown. This sample holds 15,000 to 20,000 clones; 65% to 90% were observed only once. The biggest ten clones account for roughly 12% of the sample. The material sequenced was peripheral blood, taken from a patient treated with proton-based radiotherapy. The receptor source for this set is a man in his 70s with pancreatic cancer.

The chain is built from TRBV7-9 and TRBJ2-3; a possible D gene is TRBD2 (6 bases). Between the trimmed V and J ends, which lost 1 base and 0 bases, there was a span of 8 bases. The CDR3 loop spans 15 amino acids. The germline V gene encodes CDR1 SEHNR and CDR2 FQNEAQ (reference sequence). CDR3 protein: CASSLVAASTDTQYF. DNA of the CDR3: TGTGCCAGCAGCTTAGTAGCGGCAAGCACAGATACGCAGTATTTT.

The rearrangement links TRBV5-1 to TRBJ2-3; D uncertain. CDR1 and CDR2 (germline): SGHRS, YFSETQ. Trimming shortened V by 0 bases and J by 1 base, and 3 bases separated the two germline ends. The CDR3 spans 13 residues. CDR3 sequence: CASSLEGTDTQYF. The CDR3 DNA is TGCGCCAGCAGCTTGGAAGGCACAGATACGCAGTATTTT.

The J gene is TRBJ2-5, the V gene TRBV28, with 7 nucleotides matching TRBD1. V shed 6 bases and J 3 bases; nucleotides not matched to a gene: 10. The CDR3 sequence is 15 residues long. Germline CDR1 is MDHEN and CDR2 is SYDVKM. The CDR3 bases are TGTGCCAGCAGGTCTGGACAGGCAGGGGAAGAGACCCAGTACTTC. Translating it yields CASRSGQAGEETQYF.

The chain uses TRBV30 and TRBJ2-7; 7 bases agree with TRBD1. With V trimmed by 2 bases and J by 12 bases, 13 bases remained unmatched. The CDR3 covers 13 residues. Germline assignment: CDR1 GTSNPN and CDR2 SVGIG (reference sequence). This CDR3 is CAWSLSRTGVRYF. The CDR3 bases are TGTGCCTGGAGTCTGAGCCGTACAGGGGTAAGGTACTTC.

The rearrangement links TRBV2 to TRBJ1-4; tentative D call: TRBD1 (6 bases). The CDR3 length is 14 residues. Germline V gives CDR1 SNHLY, CDR2 FYNNEI. Trimming took 3 bases from V and 4 from J, leaving 9 bases between them. The CDR3 nucleotides are TGTGCCAGCAGTGAGATGGACAGTAATGAAAAACTGTTTTTT. As protein: CASSEMDSNEKLFF.

The CDR3 DNA follows: TGTGCCAGCAGCTTAGCCCCTCGGGACATGAACACTGAAGCTTTCTTT. Its translation is CASSLAPRDMNTEAFF. The rearrangement joins TRBV13 to TRBJ1-1; D possibly corresponds to TRBD1 (6 bases). Germline-derived CDR1 and CDR2 are PRHDT and FYEKMQ (reference sequence). This CDR3 is built from 16 residues. Trimming cost V 1 base and J 0 bases, with 12 bases left between them.

The rearrangement joins TRBV11-3 to TRBJ2-1, with 9 bases matching TRBD2. The CDR3 sequence is 17 residues long. From germline, CDR1 is SGHNT and CDR2 YENEEA. J gave up 2 bases and V 1 base, and 6 bases lay outside the gene matches. The CDR3 DNA reads TGTGCCAGCAGCTTAGGCATGGCGGGAGGGCCCTACAATGAGCAGTTCTTC. Amino acid sequence: CASSLGMAGGPYNEQFF.

The rearrangement joins TRBV5-4 to TRBJ1-1; weak D call: TRBD1 (5 bases). The CDR3 has 16 residues. V was clipped by 3 bases and J by 1 base, with 16 bases between them. Looked up from germline, CDR1 is SGHNT and CDR2 is YYREEE (reference sequence). The CDR3 is CASSYKTGLPNTEAFF. For the CDR3, the DNA is TGTGCCAGCAGCTACAAGACGGGACTCCCGAACACTGAAGCTTTCTTT. Full variable domain (remainder filled in from reference TRBV5-4 and TRBJ1-1): ETGVTQSPTHLIKTRGQQVTLRCSSQSGHNTVSWYQQALGQGPQFIFQYYREEENGRGNFPPRFSGLQFPNYSSELNVNALELDDSALYLCASSYKTGLPNTEAFFGQGTRLTVV.